These 15 T cell receptor beta chains share one sample of origin, sequenced in a study of T cells after yellow fever vaccination. TCRdb re-called the 5' RACE reads through MiXCR, storing one row per CDR3 protein. In the table there are 600,000 to 750,000 distinct CDR3 sequences, about 12% of which are singletons. The input for sequencing was PBMCs, taken on the day of the yellow fever booster vaccination. These receptors came from a man in his thirties or forties who received the YFV17D yellow fever vaccine.

This clonotype was recorded a few times. The rearrangement links TRBV6-2 or TRBV6-3 to TRBJ2-7, with 12 bases that match TRBD2. CDR1 and CDR2 (germline): MNHEY, SVGEGT. V shed 6 bases and J 7 bases; nucleotides not matched to a gene: 7. The CDR3 spans 14 residues. CDR3 DNA: TGTGCCAGCAGGCAGACTAGCGGGAGTGCTGAGCAGTACTTC. Translated: CASRQTSGSAEQYF.

This rearrangement joins TRBV5-5 to TRBJ2-5, with D possibly TRBD1 on 6 matching bases. V was shortened by 4 bases and J by 5 bases, with 12 bases between the two germline ends. The germline CDR1 and CDR2 sequences are SGHKS and YYEKEE (reference sequence). This CDR3 comprises 13 residues. The CDR3 coding sequence is TGTGCCAGCAGCCACAGGGAGTCTGAGACCCAGTACTTC. This codes for CASSHRESETQYF. Complete variable domain (other parts from reference TRBV5-5 and TRBJ2-5): DAGVTQSPTHLIKTRGQQVTLRCSPISGHKSVSWYQQVLGQGPQFIFQYYEKEERGRGNFPDRFSARQFPNYSSELNVNALLLGDSALYLCASSHRESETQYFGPGTRLLVL.

The sample holds a few counts of this clonotype. This sequence joins TRBV18 and TRBJ2-5, with 9 bases lining up with TRBD2. V trimming: 6 bases; J trimming: 1 base; junction bases outside the gene matches: 6. The CDR3 totals 15 residues. Germline V lookup: CDR1 KGHSH, CDR2 LQKENI. Written as DNA, the CDR3 is TGTGCCAGCTCCCCTGGTAGCGGGAGCCAAGAGACCCAGTACTTC. Translated: CASSPGSGSQETQYF. Full variable domain (remainder filled in from reference TRBV18 and TRBJ2-5): NAGVMQNPRHLVRRRGQEARLRCSPMKGHSHVYWYRQLPEEGLKFMVYLQKENIIDESGMPKERFSAEFPKEGPSILRIQQVVRGDSAAYFCASSPGSGSQETQYFGPGTRLLVL.

This clonotype was seen more than once but under ten times. This rearrangement joins TRBV7-8 to TRBJ2-1; no clear D gene. Trimming took 5 bases from V and 7 from J, leaving 6 bases between them. Germline values: CDR1 SGHVS, CDR2 FQNEAQ. CDR3 size: 11 residues. Written as DNA, the CDR3 is TGTGCCAGCAGCACGGATAATGAGCAGTTCTTC. Translating it yields CASSTDNEQFF.

This clonotype was detected ten times or more. This rearrangement joins TRBV28 to TRBJ2-7; no clear D. V was trimmed by 8 bases and J by 1 base, leaving 9 bases between them. Germline V gene lookup returns CDR1 MDHEN and CDR2 SYDVKM. The CDR3 has 12 amino acids. CDR3 coding DNA: TGTGCCAGCGGTCGCGGTTCCTACGAGCAGTACTTC. This encodes CASGRGSYEQYF.

The rearrangement uses TRBV6-1 and TRBJ2-7; D not resolved. Germline values: CDR1 MNHNS, CDR2 SASEGT. CDR3 length: 14 amino acids. Trimming took off 6 bases at V and 3 bases at J, with 15 bases between the two ends. The CDR3 DNA sequence: TGTGCCAGCAGCCCCCAATCGGGTGGCTACGAGCAGTACTTC. Residues: CASSPQSGGYEQYF.

The V gene is TRBV27, the J gene TRBJ2-4, with D possibly TRBD1 on 6 matching bases. CDR3 length equals 11 residues. The germline V gene has CDR1 MNHEY and CDR2 SMNVEV (reference sequence). The V end lost 5 bases, the J end lost 8 bases, and 7 bases lay between the germline ends. CDR3 DNA: TGTGCCAGCAGTGGGGGCTACATTCAGTACTTC. This translates into CASSGGYIQYF.

The rearrangement links TRBV7-3 to TRBJ1-2; D remains ambiguous. The ends were cut back, 2 bases at V and 0 bases at J, with 7 bases in the middle. The CDR3 is 14 amino acids. Per the germline V gene, CDR1 is SGHTA and CDR2 is FQGTGA. In DNA form, the CDR3 reads TGTGCCAGCAGCTTAGACGGAGCTAACTATGGCTACACCTTC. Amino acids: CASSLDGANYGYTF.

In its sample, this clonotype was seen a few times. The chain links TRBV29-1 to TRBJ1-1; D may be TRBD1 (5 bases). Germline assignment: CDR1 SQVTM and CDR2 ANQGSEA. The V and J ends lost 4 bases and 5 bases respectively, with 20 bases between them. The CDR3 contains 15 residues. CDR3 protein: CSVAYSGGRGTEAFF. The CDR3 DNA is TGCAGCGTTGCTTATTCGGGGGGGAGAGGAACTGAAGCTTTCTTT.

J is TRBJ1-1 and V is TRBV20-1; the match to TRBD1 covers 10 bases. Germline assignment: CDR1 DFQATT and CDR2 SNEGSKA (reference sequence). Unmatched junction bases numbered 16, after V lost 5 bases and J lost 10 bases. CDR3 length: 15 residues. In nucleotides, the CDR3 is TGCAGTGCTTCCCGGGACAGGGGATCAAGGGGGGGAGCTTTCTTT. Its protein product is CSASRDRGSRGGAFF.

This clonotype has a handful of counts. The CDR3 DNA reads as TGTGCCAGCAGGACCACAGGCTCTGGAAACACCATATATTTT. Its protein product is CASRTTGSGNTIYF. This rearrangement joins TRBV7-2 to TRBJ1-3; tentative D call: TRBD1 (5 bases). Trimming removed 6 bases from V and 0 bases from J, with 9 bases in between. The CDR3 has 14 residues. Germline assignment: CDR1 SGHTA and CDR2 FQGNSA.

This clonotype was observed a handful of times. V usage is TRBV10-3 and J usage is TRBJ2-5; 10 nucleotides agree with TRBD2. The CDR3 runs 15 residues. Germline CDR1 ENHRY, CDR2 SYGVKD. J was trimmed by 12 bases and V by 5 bases; bases with no gene match: 15. This chain's CDR3 is CAISLEGLAASEKYF. In nucleotides, the CDR3 is TGTGCCATCAGTCTAGAAGGACTAGCGGCCTCCGAGAAGTACTTC.

This clonotype was counted a few times. This sequence joins TRBV14 and TRBJ2-1, with TRBD2 matching 13 bases. The CDR3 has 18 residues. Germline CDR1 reads SGHDN; CDR2 reads FVKESK. With 0 bases clipped from V and 8 bases from J, the junction kept 10 bases outside the gene matches. The DNA for the CDR3 is TGTGCCAGCAGCCAAGAAAATGAATGGACTAGCGGGAGTTATGAGCAGTTCTTC. It translates to CASSQENEWTSGSYEQFF.

The V and J genes are TRBV6-2 or TRBV6-3 and TRBJ2-7, with D possibly TRBD2 on 6 matching bases. Trimming took off 6 bases at V and 3 bases at J, with 18 bases between the two ends. Germline assignment: CDR1 MNHEY and CDR2 SVGEGT. The CDR3 is made up of 15 amino acids. CDR3 sequence reads: CASRVPGLSIYEQYF. DNA of the CDR3: TGTGCCAGCAGGGTACCGGGACTCAGTATCTACGAGCAGTACTTC.

This clonotype was observed at least ten times. The genes are TRBV3-1 and TRBJ2-7; D is undetermined. Germline V gives CDR1 LGHDT, CDR2 YNNKEL (reference sequence). V was clipped by 1 base and J by 6 bases, with 4 bases between them. This CDR3 is 11 amino acids long. The CDR3 loop is CASSQGPEQYF. In DNA, the CDR3 is TGTGCCAGCAGCCAAGGACCCGAGCAGTACTTC.